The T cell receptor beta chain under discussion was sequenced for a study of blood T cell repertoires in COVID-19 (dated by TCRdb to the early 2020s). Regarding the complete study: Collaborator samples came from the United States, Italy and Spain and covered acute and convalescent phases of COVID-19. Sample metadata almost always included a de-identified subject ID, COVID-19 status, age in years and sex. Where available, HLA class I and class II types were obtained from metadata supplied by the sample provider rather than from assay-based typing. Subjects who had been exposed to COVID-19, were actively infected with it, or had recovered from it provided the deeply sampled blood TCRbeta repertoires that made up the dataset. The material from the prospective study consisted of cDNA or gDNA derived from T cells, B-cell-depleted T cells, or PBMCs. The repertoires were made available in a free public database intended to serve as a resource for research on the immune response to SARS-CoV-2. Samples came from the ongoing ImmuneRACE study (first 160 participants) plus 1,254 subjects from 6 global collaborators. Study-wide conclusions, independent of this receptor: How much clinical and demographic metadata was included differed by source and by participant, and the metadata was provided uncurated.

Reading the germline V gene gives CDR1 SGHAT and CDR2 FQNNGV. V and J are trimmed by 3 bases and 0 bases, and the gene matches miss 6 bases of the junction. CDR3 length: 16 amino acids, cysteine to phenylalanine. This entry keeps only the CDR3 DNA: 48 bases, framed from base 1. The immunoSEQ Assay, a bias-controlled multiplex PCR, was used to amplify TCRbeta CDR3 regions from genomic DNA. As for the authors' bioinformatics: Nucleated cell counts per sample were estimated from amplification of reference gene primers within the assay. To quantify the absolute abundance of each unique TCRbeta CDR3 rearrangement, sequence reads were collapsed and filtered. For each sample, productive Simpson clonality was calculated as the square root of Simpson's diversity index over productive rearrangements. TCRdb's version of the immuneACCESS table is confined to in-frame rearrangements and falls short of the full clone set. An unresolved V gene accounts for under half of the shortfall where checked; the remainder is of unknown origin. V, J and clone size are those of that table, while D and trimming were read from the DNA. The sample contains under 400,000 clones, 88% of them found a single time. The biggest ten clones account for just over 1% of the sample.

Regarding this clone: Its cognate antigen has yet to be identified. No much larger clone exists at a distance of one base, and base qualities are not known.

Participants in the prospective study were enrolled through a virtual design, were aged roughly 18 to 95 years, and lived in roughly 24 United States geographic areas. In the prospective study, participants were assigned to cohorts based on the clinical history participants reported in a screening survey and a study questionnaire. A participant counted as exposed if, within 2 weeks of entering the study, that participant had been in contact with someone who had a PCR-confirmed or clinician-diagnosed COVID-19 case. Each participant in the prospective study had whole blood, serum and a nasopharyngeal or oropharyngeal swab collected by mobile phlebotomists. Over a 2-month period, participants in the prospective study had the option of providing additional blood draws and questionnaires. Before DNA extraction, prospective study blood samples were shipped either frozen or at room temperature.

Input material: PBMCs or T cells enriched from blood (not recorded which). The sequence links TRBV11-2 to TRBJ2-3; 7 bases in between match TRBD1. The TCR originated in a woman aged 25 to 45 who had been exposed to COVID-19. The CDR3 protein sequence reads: CASSFQGDPSTDTQYF. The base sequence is TGTGCCAGCAGCTTCCAGGGGGACCCTAGCACAGATACGCAGTATTTT.